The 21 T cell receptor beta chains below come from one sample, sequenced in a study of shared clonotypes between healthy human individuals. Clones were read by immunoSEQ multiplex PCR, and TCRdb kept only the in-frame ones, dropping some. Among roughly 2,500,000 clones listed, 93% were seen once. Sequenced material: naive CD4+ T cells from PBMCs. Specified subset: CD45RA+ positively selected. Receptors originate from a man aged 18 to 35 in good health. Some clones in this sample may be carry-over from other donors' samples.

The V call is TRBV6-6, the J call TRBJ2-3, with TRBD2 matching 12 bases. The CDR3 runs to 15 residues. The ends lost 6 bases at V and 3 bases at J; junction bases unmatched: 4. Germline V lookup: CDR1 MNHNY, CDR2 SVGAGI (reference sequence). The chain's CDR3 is CASSQGLAGTDTQYF. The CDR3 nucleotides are TGTGCCAGCAGCCAAGGACTAGCGGGGACAGATACGCAGTATTTT.

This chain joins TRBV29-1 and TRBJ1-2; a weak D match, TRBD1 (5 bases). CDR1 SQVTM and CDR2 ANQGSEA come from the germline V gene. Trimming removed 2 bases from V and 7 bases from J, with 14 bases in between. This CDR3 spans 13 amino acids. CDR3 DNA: TGCAGCGTTGAAACGGGGGTATGGCGTGGCTACACCTTC. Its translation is CSVETGVWRGYTF.

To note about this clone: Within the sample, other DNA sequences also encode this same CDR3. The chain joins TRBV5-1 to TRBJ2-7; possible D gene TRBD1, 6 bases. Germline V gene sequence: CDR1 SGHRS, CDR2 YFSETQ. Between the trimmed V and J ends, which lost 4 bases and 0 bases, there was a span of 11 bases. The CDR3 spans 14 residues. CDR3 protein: CASSPTGGSYEQYF. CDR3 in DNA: TGCGCCAGCAGCCCGACAGGCGGCTCCTACGAGCAGTACTTC.

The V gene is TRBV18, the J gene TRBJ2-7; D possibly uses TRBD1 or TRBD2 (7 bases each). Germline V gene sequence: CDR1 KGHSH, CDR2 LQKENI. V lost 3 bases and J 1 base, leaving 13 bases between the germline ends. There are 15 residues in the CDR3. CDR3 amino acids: CASSPAGGASYEQYF. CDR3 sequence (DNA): TGTGCCAGCTCACCCGCAGGGGGGGCTTCCTACGAGCAGTACTTC.

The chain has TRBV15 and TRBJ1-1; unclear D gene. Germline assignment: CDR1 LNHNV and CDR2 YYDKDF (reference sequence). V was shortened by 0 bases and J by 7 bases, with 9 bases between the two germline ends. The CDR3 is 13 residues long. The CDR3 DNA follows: TGTGCCACCAGCAGAGAAGGACGCCTTGAAGCTTTCTTT. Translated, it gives CATSREGRLEAFF.

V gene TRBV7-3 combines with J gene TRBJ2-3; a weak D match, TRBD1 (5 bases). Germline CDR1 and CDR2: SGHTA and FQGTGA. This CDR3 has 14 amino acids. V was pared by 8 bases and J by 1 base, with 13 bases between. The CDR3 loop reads CASGARGGTDTQYF. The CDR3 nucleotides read TGTGCCAGCGGGGCGCGAGGAGGCACAGATACGCAGTATTTT.

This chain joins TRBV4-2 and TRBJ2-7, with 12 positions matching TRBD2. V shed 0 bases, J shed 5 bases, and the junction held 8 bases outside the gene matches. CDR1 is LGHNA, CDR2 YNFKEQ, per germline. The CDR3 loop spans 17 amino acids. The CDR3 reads CASSQESASGRAHEQYF. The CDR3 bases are TGTGCCAGCAGCCAAGAAAGTGCTAGCGGGAGGGCCCACGAGCAGTACTTC.

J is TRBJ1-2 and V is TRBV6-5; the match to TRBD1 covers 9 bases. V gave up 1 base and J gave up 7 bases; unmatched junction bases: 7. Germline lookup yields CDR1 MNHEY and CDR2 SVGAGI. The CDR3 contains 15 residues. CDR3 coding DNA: TGTGCCAGCAGTTACTACCGGGACAGGGTATTTGGCTACACCTTC. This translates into CASSYYRDRVFGYTF.

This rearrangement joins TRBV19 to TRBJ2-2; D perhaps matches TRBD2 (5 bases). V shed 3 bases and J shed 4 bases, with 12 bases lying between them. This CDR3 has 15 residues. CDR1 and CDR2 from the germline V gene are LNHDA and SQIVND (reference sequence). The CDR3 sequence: CASSIRPSGTGELFF. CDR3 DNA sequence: TGTGCCAGTAGTATCCGCCCGAGCGGCACCGGGGAGCTGTTTTTT.

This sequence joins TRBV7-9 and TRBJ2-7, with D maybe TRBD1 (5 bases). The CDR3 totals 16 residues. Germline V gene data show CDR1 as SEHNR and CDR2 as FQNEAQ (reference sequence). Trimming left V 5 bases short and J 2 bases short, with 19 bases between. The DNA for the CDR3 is TGTGCCAGCAGCCAGCCACGACAGCCACCCCCCTACGAGCAGTACTTC. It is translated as CASSQPRQPPPYEQYF.

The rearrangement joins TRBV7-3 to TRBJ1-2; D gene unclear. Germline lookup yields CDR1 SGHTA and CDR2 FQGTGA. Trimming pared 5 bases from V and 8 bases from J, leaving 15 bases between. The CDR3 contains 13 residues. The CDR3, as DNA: TGTGCCAGCAGCGTTCCGGGTGGAGGAGGCTACACCTTC. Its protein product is CASSVPGGGGYTF.

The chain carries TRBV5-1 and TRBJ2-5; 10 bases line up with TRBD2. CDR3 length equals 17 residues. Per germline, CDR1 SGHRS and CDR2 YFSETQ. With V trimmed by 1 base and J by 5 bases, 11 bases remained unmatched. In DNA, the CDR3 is TGCGCCAGCAGCTTGAGGGCTAGCGGGAGAGTGGGGGAGACCCAGTACTTC. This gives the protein CASSLRASGRVGETQYF.

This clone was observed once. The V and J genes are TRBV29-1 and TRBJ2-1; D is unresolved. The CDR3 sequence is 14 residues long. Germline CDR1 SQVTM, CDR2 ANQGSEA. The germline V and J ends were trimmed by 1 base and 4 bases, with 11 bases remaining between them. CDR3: CSVEGKETYNEQFF. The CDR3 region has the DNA TGCAGCGTTGAAGGTAAAGAAACTTACAATGAGCAGTTCTTC.

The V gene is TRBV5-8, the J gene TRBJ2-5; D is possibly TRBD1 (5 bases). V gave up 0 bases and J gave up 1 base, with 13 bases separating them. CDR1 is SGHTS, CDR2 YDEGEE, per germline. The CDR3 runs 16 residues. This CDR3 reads CASSLAPTASQETQYF. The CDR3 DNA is TGTGCCAGCAGCTTGGCCCCGACAGCCTCCCAAGAGACCCAGTACTTC. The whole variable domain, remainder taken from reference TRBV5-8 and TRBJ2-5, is EAGVTQSPTHLIKTRGQQATLRCSPISGHTSVYWYQQALGLGLQFLLWYDEGEERNRGNFPPRFSGRQFPNYSSELNVNALELEDSALYLCASSLAPTASQETQYFGPGTRLLVL.

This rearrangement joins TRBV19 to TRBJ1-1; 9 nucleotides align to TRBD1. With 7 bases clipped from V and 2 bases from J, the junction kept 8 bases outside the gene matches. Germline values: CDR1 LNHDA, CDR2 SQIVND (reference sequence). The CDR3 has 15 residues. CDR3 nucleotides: TGTGCCAGTACCCCCGGGACAGGGTACAACACTGAAGCTTTCTTT. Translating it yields CASTPGTGYNTEAFF.

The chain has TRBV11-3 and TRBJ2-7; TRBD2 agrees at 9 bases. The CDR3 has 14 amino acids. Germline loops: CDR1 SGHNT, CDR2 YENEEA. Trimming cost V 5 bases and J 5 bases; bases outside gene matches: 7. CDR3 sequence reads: CASSLAGRSHEQYF. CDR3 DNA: TGTGCCAGCAGCCTAGCGGGACGGTCTCACGAGCAGTACTTC.

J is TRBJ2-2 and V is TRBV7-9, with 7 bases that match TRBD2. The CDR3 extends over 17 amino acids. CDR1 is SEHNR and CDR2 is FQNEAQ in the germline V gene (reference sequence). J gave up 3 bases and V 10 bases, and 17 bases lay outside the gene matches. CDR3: CANPQPAGVSDTGELFF. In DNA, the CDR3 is TGTGCCAACCCGCAGCCGGCGGGAGTATCGGACACCGGGGAGCTGTTTTTT.

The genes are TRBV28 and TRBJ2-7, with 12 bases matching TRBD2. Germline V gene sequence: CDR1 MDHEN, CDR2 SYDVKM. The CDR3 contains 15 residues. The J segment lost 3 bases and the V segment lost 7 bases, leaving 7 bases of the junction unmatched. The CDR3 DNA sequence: TGTGCCAGCAACGCGAGACTAGCGGGAGACTACGAGCAGTACTTC. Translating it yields CASNARLAGDYEQYF.

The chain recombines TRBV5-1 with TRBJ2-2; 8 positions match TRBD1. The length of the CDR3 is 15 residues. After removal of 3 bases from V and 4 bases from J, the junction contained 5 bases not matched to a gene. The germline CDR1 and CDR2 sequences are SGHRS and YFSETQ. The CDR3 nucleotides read TGCGCCAGCAGCTATCAGGGGGCCGGCACCGGGGAGCTGTTTTTT. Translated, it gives CASSYQGAGTGELFF.

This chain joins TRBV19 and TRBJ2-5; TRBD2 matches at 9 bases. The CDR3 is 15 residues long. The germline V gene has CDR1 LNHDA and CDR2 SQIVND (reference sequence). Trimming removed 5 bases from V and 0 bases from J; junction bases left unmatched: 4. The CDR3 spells CASSSGLANQETQYF. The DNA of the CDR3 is TGTGCCAGTAGTTCCGGACTAGCGAACCAAGAGACCCAGTACTTC.

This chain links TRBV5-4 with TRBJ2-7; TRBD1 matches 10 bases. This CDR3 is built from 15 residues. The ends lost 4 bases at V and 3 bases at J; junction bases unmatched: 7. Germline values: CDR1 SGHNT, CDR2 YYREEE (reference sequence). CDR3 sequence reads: CASSLWGQGHYEQYF. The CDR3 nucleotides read TGTGCCAGCAGCCTCTGGGGACAGGGGCACTACGAGCAGTACTTC. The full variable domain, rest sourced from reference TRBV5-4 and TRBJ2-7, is ETGVTQSPTHLIKTRGQQVTLRCSSQSGHNTVSWYQQALGQGPQFIFQYYREEENGRGNFPPRFSGLQFPNYSSELNVNALELDDSALYLCASSLWGQGHYEQYFGPGTRLTVT.